The T cell receptor beta chain under discussion was sequenced for a study of shared clonotypes between healthy human individuals. Study results and limitations: Researchers sampled only blood; tissue repertoires likely differ. Rarefaction curves obtained for sorted subsets showed sequencing incomplete despite large depth.

Trimming stripped 8 bases from V and 2 bases from J, with 12 bases between. Germline CDR1 reads SEHNR; CDR2 reads FQNEAQ (reference sequence). This CDR3 is built from 14 residues. Sequencing used immunoSEQ multiplex PCR; TCRdb keeps in-frame clones, though not all of them. In the table there are about 700,000 clones, around 90% of which are singletons. This clone occurred once. Antigen unknown. Naivety among CD8 cells was defined by CD45RO negativity and positive CCR7 selection, thereby excluding terminally differentiated effector memory CD45RA+ cells. The sequenced sample was naive CD8+ T cells sorted from blood. This receptor was obtained from a man aged 30 to 45 in good health. The chain employs TRBV7-9 and TRBJ2-2, with a possible D match to TRBD2 (5 bases). CDR3 sequence: CASGGWANTGELFF. The CDR3 DNA reads TGTGCCAGCGGAGGATGGGCAAACACCGGGGAGCTGTTTTTT.